These 16 T cell receptor beta chains share one sample of origin, sequenced in a study of cytomegalovirus exposure and HLA in healthy donors. The PCR had 60 Vbeta and 13 Jbeta primers. Measured with immunoSEQ multiplex PCR; TCRdb has only the in-frame clones, and not every one. The top ten clones hold 1.5% to 2% of a sample with some 130,000 clones, 65% to 70% of them seen once. Sample: PBMCs. Receptor source: a human donor in good health.

The chain uses TRBV9 and TRBJ1-3, with D hard to call. Germline V CDR1 and CDR2: SGDLS, YYNGEE. CDR3 length equals 15 residues. Between the trimmed V and J ends, which lost 4 bases and 0 bases, there was a span of 11 bases. CDR3 nucleotides: TGTGCCAGCAGCTTAAGACACCTCTCTGGAAACACCATATATTTT. The encoded protein is CASSLRHLSGNTIYF.

The V gene is TRBV15, the J gene TRBJ2-5, with D possibly being TRBD2 (5 bases). The CDR3 runs to 16 residues. CDR1 LNHNV and CDR2 YYDKDF come from the germline V gene (reference sequence). V lost 2 bases and J 1 base, leaving 14 bases between the germline ends. This CDR3 is CATSRTRGGPQETQYF. DNA for the CDR3: TGTGCCACCAGCAGAACTAGAGGAGGACCCCAAGAGACCCAGTACTTC.

The chain is built from TRBV5-6 and TRBJ1-1; 8 nucleotides match TRBD1. The germline CDR1 and CDR2 sequences are SGHDT and YYEEEE. Trimming removed 3 bases from V and 4 bases from J; junction bases left unmatched: 11. This CDR3 is 16 amino acids long. CDR3 sequence (DNA): TGTGCCAGCAGCTCGGGACAGGAAGTGTTGGGCACTGAAGCTTTCTTT. Protein: CASSSGQEVLGTEAFF. Full variable domain (outside the CDR3, taken from reference TRBV5-6 and TRBJ1-1): DAGVTQSPTHLIKTRGQQVTLRCSPKSGHDTVSWYQQALGQGPQFIFQYYEEEERQRGNFPDRFSGHQFPNYSSELNVNALLLGDSALYLCASSSGQEVLGTEAFFGQGTRLTVV.

This sequence joins TRBV7-9 and TRBJ2-1; 7 bases agree with TRBD1. CDR1 is SEHNR, CDR2 FQNEAQ, per germline (reference sequence). CDR3 length equals 14 residues. J was trimmed by 4 bases and V by 5 bases; bases with no gene match: 5. The CDR3 DNA is TGTGCCAGCAGCCTAGGGGGCAGTTACAATGAGCAGTTCTTC. Protein product: CASSLGGSYNEQFF.

This rearrangement joins TRBV10-3 to TRBJ2-1; D perhaps matches TRBD2 (6 bases). V lost 4 bases and J lost 8, with 21 bases in between. Germline CDR1 is ENHRY and CDR2 is SYGVKD. The CDR3 contains 16 residues. The CDR3, as DNA: TGTGCCATCAGTGGCCCCCATAGCGGTACGGGAGATGAGCAGTTCTTC. Its translation is CAISGPHSGTGDEQFF.

The chain joins TRBV18 to TRBJ2-4; TRBD1 is a possible D gene (5 bases). CDR1 and CDR2 from the germline V gene are KGHSH and LQKENI. This CDR3 is built from 14 residues. Trimming removed 0 bases at V and 8 bases at J, with 11 bases between. The CDR3 DNA reads as TGTGCCAGCTCACCACCGGGCAGGGCGGACATTCAGTACTTC. This sequence encodes CASSPPGRADIQYF.

V gene TRBV28 combines with J gene TRBJ2-3; 13 bases line up with TRBD2. J lost 6 bases, V lost 6 bases, and 9 bases had no gene match. The CDR3 length is 16 residues. The germline gives CDR1 MDHEN, CDR2 SYDVKM. This CDR3 is CASRLPGLAGWDTQYF. The CDR3 DNA sequence: TGTGCCAGCAGGCTTCCGGGACTAGCGGGATGGGATACGCAGTATTTT.

The V call is TRBV28, the J call TRBJ1-5; TRBD1 is a possible D gene (6 bases). V was clipped by 2 bases and J by 4 bases, with 12 bases between them. CDR1 and CDR2 from the germline V gene are MDHEN and SYDVKM. The CDR3 has 15 residues. DNA of the CDR3: TGTGCCAGCAGTTTAATGACAGGCGTAAATCAGCCCCAGCATTTT. Translation: CASSLMTGVNQPQHF.

CDR3 nucleotide sequence: TGTGCCAGCAGTGAATCGGAATACGGCAGGAACCCCTACGAGCAGTACTTC. Encoded protein: CASSESEYGRNPYEQYF. V and J are TRBV2 and TRBJ2-7; D gene unclear. The V end was cut by 2 bases, the J end by 2 bases, with 19 bases between. Germline V gene sequence: CDR1 SNHLY, CDR2 FYNNEI. This CDR3 has 17 amino acids.

This clone was detected once. The CDR3 reads CASSWQASGTDTQYF. CDR3 DNA sequence: TGTGCCAGCAGCTGGCAGGCTAGCGGCACAGATACGCAGTATTTT. This chain links TRBV7-9 with TRBJ2-3; TRBD2 might be the D (6 bases). The CDR3 sequence is 15 residues long. Germline values: CDR1 SEHNR, CDR2 FQNEAQ (reference sequence). Trimming took off 4 bases at V and 1 base at J, with 12 bases between the two ends.

This clone has only a few counts. V and J are TRBV18 and TRBJ2-7; TRBD1 is a possible D gene (6 bases). Trimming took off 6 bases at V and 0 bases at J, with 15 bases between the two ends. CDR3 length equals 15 residues. Germline CDR1 is KGHSH and CDR2 is LQKENI. The DNA of the CDR3 is TGTGCCAGCTCGGCAACTCAGGGGCCCTCCTACGAGCAGTACTTC. Protein sequence: CASSATQGPSYEQYF.

The V and J genes are TRBV19 and TRBJ2-1; 12 nucleotides align to TRBD2. Looked up from germline, CDR1 is LNHDA and CDR2 is SQIVND (reference sequence). The CDR3 covers 18 residues. J gave up 5 bases and V 5 bases, and 13 bases lay outside the gene matches. The DNA for the CDR3 is TGTGCCAGTAGTGCCCAGGGTCCCGGACTAGCGGGGAACAATGAGCAGTTCTTC. Its protein product is CASSAQGPGLAGNNEQFF.

This clone has more than one count but fewer than ten. The rearrangement uses TRBV7-6 and TRBJ2-6; D remains unclear. This CDR3 comprises 16 residues. V was shortened by 1 base and J by 4 bases, with 11 bases between the two germline ends. From germline, CDR1 is SGHVS and CDR2 FNYEAQ. The CDR3 nucleotides read TGTGCCAGCAGCTTAGAGTCCGGGTCCGGGGCCAACGTCCTGACTTTC. Its translation is CASSLESGSGANVLTF.

About this clone itself: Different DNA sequences within this sample yield the same CDR3. This chain joins TRBV6-1 and TRBJ1-5; D unresolved. The germline V gene has CDR1 MNHNS and CDR2 SASEGT. The CDR3 is made up of 12 amino acids. The V and J ends lost 6 bases and 4 bases respectively, with 7 bases between them. The CDR3 region is CASRSGNQPQHF. The DNA for the CDR3 is TGTGCCAGCAGATCGGGGAATCAGCCCCAGCATTTT.

J is TRBJ2-5 and V is TRBV28, with 8 bases fitting TRBD1. V dropped 8 bases and J dropped 5; count of bases not matched to a gene: 13. The CDR3 runs to 15 residues. Germline V gene data show CDR1 as MDHEN and CDR2 as SYDVKM. Here the CDR3 reads CASRTWGRGLETQYF. The CDR3 region has the DNA TGTGCCAGCCGGACCTGGGGCAGGGGGCTGGAGACCCAGTACTTC. The whole variable domain, filled in from reference TRBV28 and TRBJ2-5, reads DVKVTQSSRYLVKRTGEKVFLECVQDMDHENMFWYRQDPGLGLRLIYFSYDVKMKEKGDIPEGYSVSREKKERFSLILESASTNQTSMYLCASRTWGRGLETQYFGPGTRLLVL.

The rearrangement uses TRBV7-8 and TRBJ2-3; D unresolved. The germline V gene encodes CDR1 SGHVS and CDR2 FQNEAQ. V was pared by 1 base and J by 2 bases, with 7 bases between. The CDR3 has 14 amino acids. The CDR3 DNA reads as TGTGCCAGCAGCTTAGGCAGAAACACAGATACGCAGTATTTT. Translation gives CASSLGRNTDTQYF.